What follows are 15 T cell receptor beta chains derived from one specimen sequenced in a study of technical replicates of blood from four donors (dated by TCRdb to between 2016 and 2019). The library was built by means of the immunoSEQ multiplex PCR assay. TCRdb obtained this table from immuneACCESS and retained in-frame rearrangements with V and J assigned. These tables miss some clones; where compared with another copy, unresolved V genes account for less than half of the shortfall, and the remainder is unexplained. This sample holds tens of thousands of clones; roughly 90% were observed only once. The ten most abundant clones make up around 5% of the sample. Sample: PBMCs. The receptors were sampled from a human donor in good health. Some clones in this sample may be carry-over from other donors' samples.

This rearrangement joins TRBV6-1 to TRBJ1-5; D gene unclear. CDR1 is MNHNS and CDR2 is SASEGT in the germline V gene. CDR3 length: 13 residues. Trimming shortened V by 7 bases and J by 0 bases, and 7 bases separated the two germline ends. The CDR3 is CASNSGSNQPQHF. For the CDR3, the DNA is TGTGCCAGCAACTCAGGTAGCAATCAGCCCCAGCATTTT.

This clone was recorded only once. The chain carries TRBV10-3 and TRBJ2-1; unclear D gene. Trimming removed 2 bases at V and 9 bases at J, with 8 bases between. This CDR3 contains 12 residues. CDR1 is ENHRY and CDR2 is SYGVKD in the germline V gene. The CDR3 region is CAISEIRSEQFF. For the CDR3, the DNA is TGTGCCATCAGTGAGATCCGGAGTGAGCAGTTCTTC.

The chain joins TRBV29-1 to TRBJ2-2; D possibly corresponds to TRBD2 (5 bases). Trimming left V 4 bases short and J 7 bases short, with 7 bases between. This CDR3 has 11 residues. The germline gives CDR1 SQVTM, CDR2 ANQGSEA. The CDR3 loop reads CSVAEVGELFF. DNA of the CDR3: TGCAGCGTTGCGGAGGTCGGGGAGCTGTTTTTT.

The chain recombines TRBV9 with TRBJ2-3, with 8 bases lining up with TRBD2. V gave up 6 bases and J gave up 5 bases; unmatched junction bases: 11. CDR1 SGDLS and CDR2 YYNGEE come from the germline V gene. The CDR3 extends over 15 amino acids. The CDR3 nucleotides read TGTGCCAGCAATTTTGGGGGGAGCGGGGGAGATACGCAGTATTTT. Translating gives CASNFGGSGGDTQYF.

This chain connects TRBV7-2 to TRBJ2-5, with D maybe TRBD2 (7 bases). Between the trimmed V and J ends, which lost 5 bases and 4 bases, there was a span of 14 bases. The length of the CDR3 is 14 residues. The V gene's germline CDR1 is SGHTA and CDR2 FQGNSA. The CDR3 loop reads CASSLGGPGETQYF. The CDR3 DNA follows: TGTGCCAGCAGCCTCGGGGGGCCGGGAGAGACCCAGTACTTC.

This chain uses TRBV30 with TRBJ1-2, with 8 bases fitting TRBD1. The CDR3 length is 13 residues. The germline CDR1 and CDR2 sequences are GTSNPN and SVGIG (reference sequence). V lost 5 bases, J lost 7 bases, and 9 bases stayed unmatched. This chain's CDR3 is CAWGQGNTGGYTF. As DNA, the CDR3 is TGTGCCTGGGGACAGGGAAACACGGGTGGCTACACCTTC.

The rearrangement joins TRBV7-9 to TRBJ2-5; D unresolved. With 3 bases removed from V and 5 bases from J, the gap between germline ends came to 4 bases. From germline, CDR1 is SEHNR and CDR2 FQNEAQ (reference sequence). The CDR3 is 11 residues long. The CDR3, as DNA: TGTGCCAGCAGCTTTATCGAGACCCAGTACTTC. This sequence encodes CASSFIETQYF.

The chain uses TRBV4-2 and TRBJ2-1, with 14 bases that match TRBD2. The CDR3 sequence is 17 residues long. Trimming at V came to 0 bases and at J to 7 bases, leaving 5 bases not matched to a gene. Germline CDR1 reads LGHNA; CDR2 reads YNFKEQ. The CDR3 loop reads CASSQETSGRAGNEQFF. The CDR3 DNA sequence: TGTGCCAGCAGCCAAGAGACTAGCGGGAGGGCCGGGAATGAGCAGTTCTTC.

This chain uses TRBV5-8 with TRBJ1-1; D is unclear. Germline CDR1 SGHTS, CDR2 YDEGEE. V lost 5 bases and J 6 bases, leaving 17 bases between the germline ends. The CDR3 runs to 14 residues. This CDR3 reads CASSVQEVAAEAFF. As DNA, the CDR3 is TGTGCCAGCAGTGTCCAGGAGGTTGCCGCTGAAGCTTTCTTT. The variable domain in full, with the rest retrieved from reference TRBV5-8 and TRBJ1-1, is EAGVTQSPTHLIKTRGQQATLRCSPISGHTSVYWYQQALGLGLQFLLWYDEGEERNRGNFPPRFSGRQFPNYSSELNVNALELEDSALYLCASSVQEVAAEAFFGQGTRLTVV.

The rearrangement links TRBV6-4 to TRBJ2-7; 8 bases fit TRBD2. Germline CDR1 and CDR2: MRHNA and SNTAGT. With 2 bases clipped from V and 2 bases from J, the junction kept 8 bases outside the gene matches. The CDR3 has 16 residues. The CDR3: CASSDPSGGGAYEQYF. In DNA form, the CDR3 reads TGTGCCAGCAGTGACCCCTCCGGGGGGGGTGCCTACGAGCAGTACTTC.

The chain recombines TRBV5-6 with TRBJ2-4; D call uncertain. Trimming removed 4 bases at V and 2 bases at J, with 7 bases between. The germline CDR1 and CDR2 sequences are SGHDT and YYEEEE. The CDR3 is made up of 13 amino acids. The CDR3, as DNA: TGTGCCAGCAGCCTCCCGTCCAAAAACATTCAGTACTTC. Translated: CASSLPSKNIQYF.

The rearrangement uses TRBV5-1 and TRBJ2-5, with D possibly TRBD1 on 6 matching bases. The germline V gene encodes CDR1 SGHRS and CDR2 YFSETQ. This CDR3 has 14 residues. Trimming pared 4 bases from V and 9 bases from J, leaving 19 bases between. The CDR3 here is CASSPGTSHGAQYF. Written as DNA, the CDR3 is TGCGCCAGCAGCCCCGGGACATCTCACGGGGCCCAGTACTTC.

J is TRBJ2-5 and V is TRBV11-2, with 13 bases that match TRBD2. The germline gives CDR1 SGHAT, CDR2 FQNNGV. The V segment lost 4 bases and the J segment 5 bases; nucleotides outside the gene matches: 7. The CDR3 sequence is 16 residues long. In DNA, the CDR3 is TGTGCCAGCAGCTCGCAACTAGCGGGGGGGATGGAGACCCAGTACTTC. Its protein product is CASSSQLAGGMETQYF.

V usage is TRBV7-3 and J usage is TRBJ2-2; a weak D match, TRBD1 (6 bases). Germline V gene sequence: CDR1 SGHTA, CDR2 FQGTGA. Between the trimmed V and J ends, which lost 8 bases and 4 bases, there was a span of 17 bases. This CDR3 region has 15 residues. CDR3 coding DNA: TGTGCCAGCGCGACAGGACAGCAGCCCACCGGGGAGCTGTTTTTT. Translated, it gives CASATGQQPTGELFF.

The chain uses TRBV6-5 and TRBJ1-5; D gene unclear. Trimming shortened V by 2 bases and J by 4 bases, and 9 bases separated the two germline ends. In germline, CDR1 is MNHEY, CDR2 SVGAGI. There are 14 residues in the CDR3. The CDR3 is CASSYIGDNQPQHF. CDR3 DNA sequence: TGTGCCAGCAGTTACATCGGTGATAATCAGCCCCAGCATTTT.